These T cell receptor beta chains were read from a single sample in a study of graft-versus-host responses after intestinal transplantation. The data were produced by immunoSEQ multiplex PCR, yet TCRdb's version contains in-frame clones alone and is incomplete. In the table there are around 110,000 clones, approximately 90% of which are singletons. The antigens these receptors bind are not known. Specimen: unstimulated CD4+ T cells sorted from spleen or lymph node cells, collected before intestinal transplant. Source of these receptors: a human donor who received an intestinal transplant. Each CDR3 is given with its conserved first and last residue. A D gene is named only where the DNA matches it firmly. Clone size is shown for a subset of rows, as once, few, many or a class of expanded clone.

j_call clone_size cdr3_length d_call v_call cdr3_nt cdr3_aa
TRBJ2-1 NA 15 NA TRBV5-1 TGCGCCAGCAACCAGGGGTTCCTCTCCTACAATGAGCAGTTCTTC CASNQGFLSYNEQFF
TRBJ2-4 NA 15 NA TRBV5-5 TGTGCCAGCAGCTGGGGCAGGCTAGCCAAAAACATTCAGTACTTC CASSWGRLAKNIQYF
TRBJ2-7 NA 13 NA TRBV10-1 TGCGCCAGCAGTCCTATGGGCCACTACGAGCAGTACTTC CASSPMGHYEQYF
TRBJ2-7 NA 11 TRBD1 TRBV20-1 TGCAGTGCTCCCGGGACAGGCGAGCAGTACTTC CSAPGTGEQYF
TRBJ2-1 NA 17 TRBD2 TRBV7-9 TGTGCCAGCAGCCTAGGGCACTTGTGGCGGGAGATGAATGAGCAGTTCTTC CASSLGHLWREMNEQFF
TRBJ1-2 NA 16 TRBD1 TRBV7-3 TGTGCCAGCAGCTTAACGGCAGGGGGGCTTGGCTATGGCTACACCTTC CASSLTAGGLGYGYTF
TRBJ2-1 NA 15 NA TRBV10-1 TGCGCCAGCAGTGAGGGTACTAGCTCCTACAATGAGCAGTTCTTC CASSEGTSSYNEQFF
TRBJ1-2 NA 15 TRBD1 TRBV10-2 TGCGCCAGCAGTGAGGGAATACAGGGGCCCTATGGCTACACCTTC CASSEGIQGPYGYTF
TRBJ2-2 NA 14 NA TRBV5-6 TGTGCCAGCAGCTTGGCAGGGGACACCGGGGAGCTGTTTTTT CASSLAGDTGELFF
TRBJ1-2 NA 14 NA TRBV19 TGTGCCAGTAGTATAGGGGCGACACTCGCTGGCTACACCTTC CASSIGATLAGYTF
TRBJ1-4 NA 14 TRBD1 TRBV5-1 TGCGCCAGCAGCATCCGGGACAGTAATGAAAAACTGTTTTTT CASSIRDSNEKLFF
TRBJ2-1 NA 14 NA TRBV7-3 TGTGCCAGCAGCCCCTCGCGGGATAGGGATGAGCAGTTCTTC CASSPSRDRDEQFF
TRBJ1-1 NA 15 TRBD1 TRBV7-9 TGTGCCAGCAGCTCACACGGGACAGGGGGCACTGAAGCTTTCTTT CASSSHGTGGTEAFF
TRBJ1-6 NA 16 TRBD1 TRBV11-2 TGTGCCAGCAGCTTAAGGTCAGGGGGTTATAATTCACCCCTCCACTTT CASSLRSGGYNSPLHF
TRBJ1-1 NA 13 NA TRBV5-1 TGCGCCAGCAGCTCGGGTTTGCACACTGAAGCTTTCTTT CASSSGLHTEAFF
TRBJ1-1 NA 13 NA TRBV5-1 TGCGCCAGCAGCTTGATATTGAACACTGAAGCTTTCTTT CASSLILNTEAFF
TRBJ2-1 NA 14 TRBD2 TRBV5-1 TGCGCCAGCAGGAAGCGGGAGGGCCTCGATGAGCAGTTCTTC CASRKREGLDEQFF
TRBJ2-6 NA 16 TRBD1 TRBV5-1 TGCGCCAGCAGCTCAGGGACAGGGGTGGGGGCCAACGTCCTGACTTTC CASSSGTGVGANVLTF
TRBJ2-2 NA 16 TRBD2 TRBV6-6 TGTGCCAGCAGCACACGGGGGGGGGCCTTGACCGGGGAGCTGTTTTTT CASSTRGGALTGELFF
TRBJ2-7 NA 12 NA TRBV28 TGTGGCACCATCCGAGACAGCTACGAGCAGTACTTC CGTIRDSYEQYF
TRBJ1-1 NA 17 NA TRBV19 TGTGCCAGTAGTATAGGTACCCCCACGGGGTGGGACACTGAAGCTTTCTTT CASSIGTPTGWDTEAFF
TRBJ1-2 few 12 NA TRBV30 TGTGCCTGGACAATGGGAGAGGGTGGCTACACCTTC CAWTMGEGGYTF
TRBJ1-1 NA 14 NA TRBV2 TGTGCCAGCTTTTGGGAGGGAGTATGGACTGAAGCTTTCTTT CASFWEGVWTEAFF
TRBJ1-2 NA 16 TRBD1 TRBV25-1 TGTGCCAGCAGTTCTCAAACCGGGACAGGCGACTATGGCTACACCTTC CASSSQTGTGDYGYTF